Listed below are T cell receptor beta chains from one sample, sequenced in a study of blood T cell repertoires in COVID-19. Here immunoSEQ multiplex PCR was the method, and the copy in TCRdb shows in-frame clones only, minus some. The top ten clones hold about 3.4% of a sample with under 250,000 clones, 88% of them seen once. The sample was PBMCs or T cells enriched from blood (not recorded which). The source is a woman aged 40 to 55 who had been exposed to COVID-19. The CDR3 runs from the conserved cysteine through the conserved F or W. D genes are given only for firm matches. Size is omitted from some rows. Given values are once, few, many or a class for expanded clones.

>TRBV10-3|-|TRBJ1-2|-
CAVTGSNYGYTF
TGTGCCGTCACAGGGTCTAACTATGGCTACACCTTC
>TRBV3-1/TRBV3-2|-|TRBJ1-2|-
CASSQTSQGPVGYTF
TGTGCCAGCAGCCAAACGTCGCAGGGCCCTGTGGGCTACACCTTC
>TRBV29-1|-|TRBJ1-2|-
CSVPTGNYGYTF
TGCAGCGTCCCCACCGGGAACTATGGCTACACCTTC
>TRBV7-7|-|TRBJ2-7|-
CASSAGDTLNYEQYF
TGTGCCAGCAGCGCAGGGGACACCCTAAACTACGAGCAGTACTTC
>TRBV7-9|-|TRBJ2-5|-
CASSLGRGEETQYF
TGTGCCAGCAGCTTAGGGAGGGGAGAAGAGACCCAGTACTTC
>TRBV9|TRBD2|TRBJ2-5|-
CASNPGEGRETQYF
TGTGCCAGCAACCCCGGGGAGGGGCGGGAGACCCAGTACTTC
>TRBV11-2|TRBD2|TRBJ2-1|few
CASSYWTSGNNEQFF
TGTGCCAGCAGCTATTGGACTAGCGGAAACAATGAGCAGTTCTTC
>TRBV4-2|TRBD2|TRBJ2-3|few
CASSPAGGLGDTQYF
TGTGCCAGCAGCCCAGCGGGAGGTTTGGGAGATACGCAGTATTTT
>TRBV10-3|TRBD1|TRBJ1-2|-
CASQGAANYGYTF
TGTGCCAGTCAGGGGGCAGCTAACTATGGCTACACCTTC
>TRBV11-3|TRBD1|TRBJ1-2|once
CASSTGTGFYGYTF
TGTGCCAGCAGCACCGGGACAGGGTTTTATGGCTACACCTTC
>TRBV3-1/TRBV3-2|TRBD1|TRBJ1-5|-
CASSQGTGSQPQHF
TGTGCCAGCAGCCAAGGGACAGGGAGTCAGCCCCAGCATTTT
>TRBV2|TRBD1|TRBJ2-3|-
CASNPRQGLYF
TGTGCCAGCAATCCTCGACAGGGGCTGTATTTT
>TRBV3-1/TRBV3-2|-|TRBJ2-1|many
CASSRRGLDYNEQFF
TGTGCCAGCAGCAGGCGGGGTCTCGATTACAATGAGCAGTTCTTC
>TRBV10-3|TRBD1|TRBJ2-2|-
CAISDLGQTNTGELFF
TGTGCCATCAGTGACCTGGGACAGACAAACACCGGGGAGCTGTTTTTT
>TRBV5-8|-|TRBJ1-2|once
CASSLWQNYGYTF
TGTGCCAGCAGCTTGTGGCAAAACTATGGCTACACCTTC
>TRBV10-3|TRBD2|TRBJ2-3|-
CATAHTTSGGVSDTQYF
TGTGCCACTGCACATACGACTAGCGGGGGGGTGTCAGATACGCAGTATTTT
>TRBV9|-|TRBJ1-6|-
CASRADSSYNSPLHF
TGTGCCAGCAGGGCGGACAGCTCCTATAATTCACCCCTCCACTTT
>TRBV28|-|TRBJ1-1|-
CASSLSVNTEAFF
TGTGCCAGCAGTTTATCAGTGAACACTGAAGCTTTCTTT
>TRBV7-3|TRBD1|TRBJ1-6|-
CASSSGGRGAPLHF
TGTGCCAGCAGCTCAGGGGGCAGGGGCGCACCCCTCCACTTT
>TRBV7-2|-|TRBJ1-2|-
CASSLGTRNDGYTF
TGTGCCAGCAGCTTAGGGACAAGGAATGATGGCTACACCTTC
>TRBV29-1|TRBD2|TRBJ2-7|-
CSVRLAGSREQYF
TGCAGCGTCCGACTAGCGGGGAGCAGGGAGCAGTACTTC
>TRBV30|TRBD1|TRBJ1-1|-
CAWRGDRAEAFF
TGTGCCTGGAGGGGGGACAGGGCTGAAGCTTTCTTT
>TRBV4-2|TRBD1|TRBJ1-6|-
CASSQLTGINSPLHF
TGTGCCAGCAGCCAACTGACAGGGATTAATTCACCCCTCCACTTT
>TRBV21-1|-|TRBJ1-2|-
CASSKCVGGEDYGYTF
TGTGCCAGCAGCAAGTGTGTAGGGGGCGAGGACTATGGCTACACCTTC
>TRBV4-2|-|TRBJ2-5|-
CASSERFGGETQYF
TGTGCCAGCAGCGAGAGATTCGGGGGAGAGACCCAGTACTTC
>TRBV11-2|TRBD1|TRBJ2-2|-
CASSNPGQNLGELFF
TGTGCCAGCAGCAACCCGGGACAGAACCTCGGGGAGCTGTTTTTT
>TRBV5-1|-|TRBJ2-5|once
CASSLSVVETQYF
TGTGCCAGCAGCTTGTCTGTTGTAGAGACCCAGTACTTC
>TRBV6-2/TRBV6-3|-|TRBJ1-5|-
CASSPNRVGHQPQHF
TGTGCCAGCAGTCCAAACAGGGTCGGACATCAGCCCCAGCATTTT
>TRBV5-1|TRBD1|TRBJ2-5|-
CASSQGQGETQYF
TGCGCCAGCAGCCAGGGACAGGGGGAGACCCAGTACTTC
>TRBV5-1|TRBD1|TRBJ2-1|once
CASSLRLGGTFLFF
TGTGCCAGCAGCTTGCGGTTAGGGGGCACCTTTCTGTTCTTC
>TRBV14|-|TRBJ1-2|-
CASSQRQSYGYTF
TGTGCCAGCAGCCAGCGACAGAGCTATGGCTACACCTTC
>TRBV28|TRBD1|TRBJ2-2|-
CASSLSARGTGELFF
TGTGCCAGCAGTTTAAGTGCCAGGGGGACCGGGGAGCTGTTTTTT
>TRBV27|TRBD1|TRBJ2-4|-
CASSSPITGGHIQYF
TGTGCCAGCAGTTCCCCCATAACAGGGGGGCACATTCAGTACTTC
>TRBV5-1|-|TRBJ1-1|-
CASSFGGLLDTEAFF
TGCGCCAGCAGCTTCGGGGGGCTTTTGGACACTGAAGCTTTCTTT
>TRBV6-5|-|TRBJ1-1|-
CASERAGSKTEAFF
TGTGCCAGCGAGAGGGCAGGAAGCAAGACTGAAGCTTTCTTT
>TRBV5-4|TRBD2|TRBJ2-3|-
CASSLTSGRTDTQYF
TGTGCCAGCAGCTTGACTAGCGGGAGAACAGATACGCAGTATTTT
>TRBV7-9|TRBD1|TRBJ2-4|-
CASSFRQGDYVQYF
TGTGCCAGCAGCTTCCGACAGGGAGACTACGTTCAGTACTTC
>TRBV7-2|-|TRBJ2-5|-
CASSRVTGKETQYF
TGTGCCAGCAGCCGCGTAACAGGGAAAGAGACCCAGTACTTC
>TRBV5-1|TRBD1|TRBJ1-4|-
CASGETGSNEKLFF
TGCGCCAGCGGAGAGACAGGGAGTAATGAAAAACTGTTTTTT
>TRBV5-1|TRBD1|TRBJ1-5|-
CASSLGTGDNQPQHF
TGCGCCAGCAGCTTGGGGACAGGTGATAATCAGCCCCAGCATTTT
>TRBV9|TRBD1|TRBJ1-2|-
CASSAQGADGYTF
TGTGCCAGCAGCGCACAGGGGGCTGATGGCTACACCTTC